Below are 2 T cell receptor beta chains sequenced from a single sample in a study of blood T cell repertoires in COVID-19. Profiled with immunoSEQ multiplex PCR; TCRdb holds only in-frame clones, not every one. The table shows 250,000 to 300,000 clones, with about 91% occurring only once. Sequenced material: PBMCs or T cells enriched from blood (not recorded which). Receptors were obtained from a human donor in a cohort exposed to, infected with or recovered from COVID-19 (not recorded which). The donor label of this sample is uncertain.

CDR3 nucleotides: TGCGCCAGCAGCATTACCGGGGGGCCGGGCAATGAGCAGTTCTTC. It codes for CASSITGGPGNEQFF. V usage is TRBV5-1 and J usage is TRBJ2-1; possibly TRBD2 for D (7 bases). Germline V CDR1 and CDR2: SGHRS, YFSETQ. The germline V and J ends were trimmed by 4 bases and 6 bases, with 17 bases remaining between them. The CDR3 consists of 15 residues.

The chain has TRBV10-2 and TRBJ2-1; TRBD2 matches 9 bases. Germline V gene data show CDR1 as WSHSY and CDR2 as SAAADI. V lost 0 bases to trimming and J lost 4 bases; unmatched junction nucleotides: 4. There are 16 residues in the CDR3. CDR3: CASSESRLAGYNEQFF. CDR3 nucleotide sequence: TGCGCCAGCAGTGAGTCGAGGCTAGCGGGATACAATGAGCAGTTCTTC.